The present T cell receptor beta chain was sequenced within a study of cytomegalovirus exposure and HLA in healthy donors. Study-wide context: Earlier sequencing of 150 million to 200 million T cells yielded roughly 120 million unique TCR beta sequences.

Primers: 60 Vbeta forward and 13 Jbeta reverse. The repertoire was sequenced with immunoSEQ multiplex PCR; TCRdb's copy has only in-frame clones and lacks some. The sample records fewer than 200,000 clones, around 73% being singletons. Germline V gene sequence: CDR1 SGHRS, CDR2 YFSETQ. The CDR3 spans 14 residues. V lost 0 bases, J lost 7 bases, and 10 bases lay in between. Whole-study results and caveats: A later analysis linked a missense variant in DCLRE1C to the trimming of TCR beta V and J genes.

This clone was seen a handful of times. Its antigen is undetermined. Other DNA sequences in the sample encode the same CDR3. The sequencing input was PBMCs. The V and J genes are TRBV5-1 and TRBJ2-2; D not resolved. The clonotype originates from a woman between 18 and 29 years old in good health and CMV-seropositive. CDR3 DNA: TGCGCCAGCAGCTTGGTGGCAGGCAGCGGGGAGCTGTTTTTT. This codes for CASSLVAGSGELFF.